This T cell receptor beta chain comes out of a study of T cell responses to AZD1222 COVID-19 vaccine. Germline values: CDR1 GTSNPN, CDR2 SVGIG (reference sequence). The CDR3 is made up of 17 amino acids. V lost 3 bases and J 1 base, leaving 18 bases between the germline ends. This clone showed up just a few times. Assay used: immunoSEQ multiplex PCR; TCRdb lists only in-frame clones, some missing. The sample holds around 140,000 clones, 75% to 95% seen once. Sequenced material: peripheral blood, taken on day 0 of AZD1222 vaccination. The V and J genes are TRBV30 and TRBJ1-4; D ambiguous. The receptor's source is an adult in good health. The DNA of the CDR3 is TGTGCCTGGAGCCCCGGTCGCTGGGGTGAAACTAATGAAAAACTGTTTTTT. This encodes CAWSPGRWGETNEKLFF.